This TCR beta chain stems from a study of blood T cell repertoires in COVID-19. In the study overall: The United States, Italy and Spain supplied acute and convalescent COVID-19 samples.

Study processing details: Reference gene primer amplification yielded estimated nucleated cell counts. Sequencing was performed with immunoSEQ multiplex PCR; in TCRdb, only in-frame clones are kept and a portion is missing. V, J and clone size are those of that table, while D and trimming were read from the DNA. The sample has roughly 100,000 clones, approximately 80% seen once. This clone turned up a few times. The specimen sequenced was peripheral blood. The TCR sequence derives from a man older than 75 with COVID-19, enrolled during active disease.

The CDR3: CASSPKRQGVTDTQYF. The CDR3 bases are TGTGCCAGCTCACCAAAGAGGCAGGGGGTAACAGATACGCAGTATTTT. The chain recombines TRBV18 with TRBJ2-3; 7 bases match TRBD1. From germline, CDR1 is KGHSH and CDR2 LQKENI. V shed 2 bases and J 3 bases; nucleotides not matched to a gene: 8. The CDR3 spans 16 residues.